Sequencing of this TCR beta chain was carried out in a study of a mutant IDH1 vaccine in newly diagnosed glioma. The CDR3 is made up of 13 amino acids. The germline V gene has CDR1 MNHEY and CDR2 SMNVEV (reference sequence). The junction had 6 bases not matched to a gene; V was cut back by 4 bases and J by 10 bases. Data came from immunoSEQ multiplex PCR; TCRdb stores just in-frame clones and leaves some out. The data show tens of thousands of clones, around 75% seen once. Sample time point: week 47, end of study. Topical imiquimod accompanied each vaccine dose, which consisted of 300 ug of mutant IDH1 20-mer peptide. Concerning this clone: Its specificity is unknown. At the DNA level, this CDR3 is encoded by other sequences in the same sample as well.

The sequence was obtained from a man aged 45-60 years with glioma. This chain joins TRBV27 and TRBJ2-1, with 8 bases matching TRBD2. The material sequenced was PBMCs, taken from a glioma patient whose treatment included an IDH1 peptide vaccine. CDR3: CASSSNSGGEQFF. The CDR3 DNA sequence: TGTGCCAGCAGTTCCAACTCGGGGGGGGAGCAGTTCTTC.